The 14 T cell receptor beta chains presented below share a single source sample, sequenced in a study of CD8 T cells in ankylosing spondylitis. One entry per CDR3 protein, called by TCRdb with MiXCR from the 5' RACE reads. This table has roughly 280,000 distinct CDR3 sequences, 20% appearing once. Sample: blood, either unsorted or a sorted T cell fraction (not recorded which). The receptors originated from a male donor with ankylosing spondylitis or in good health (not recorded which).

J is TRBJ1-6 and V is TRBV12-3 or TRBV12-4; tentative D call: TRBD1 (6 bases). The CDR3 is 14 residues long. Trimming stripped 8 bases from V and 10 bases from J, with 18 bases between. The CDR3: CASGPGQLASPLHF. CDR3 in DNA: TGTGCCAGCGGTCCGGGACAATTGGCCTCACCCCTCCACTTT.

The chain employs TRBV5-1 and TRBJ2-7; D is uncertain. The V gene's germline CDR1 is SGHRS and CDR2 YFSETQ. This CDR3 region has 9 residues. The CDR3: CASSYPGDV. In DNA form, the CDR3 reads TGCGCCAGCAGCTATCCCGGTGACGTC.

J is TRBJ2-5 and V is TRBV20-1; 11 nucleotides align to TRBD2. CDR1 is DFQATT, CDR2 SNEGSKA, per germline (reference sequence). With V trimmed by 0 bases and J by 5 bases, 8 bases remained unmatched. The CDR3 spans 16 residues. The CDR3 region is CSARDELAGVGETQYF. The CDR3 nucleotides are TGCAGTGCTAGAGATGAACTAGCGGGAGTAGGGGAGACCCAGTACTTC.

This clonotype showed up many times. J is TRBJ2-3 and V is TRBV12-3 or TRBV12-4; no reliable D call. The V end lost 2 bases, the J end lost 3 bases, and 9 bases lay between the germline ends. The CDR3 spans 14 residues. CDR3 DNA: TGTGCCAGCAGTTTACCTCCTACTACAGATACGCAGTATTTT. Translating gives CASSLPPTTDTQYF.

The chain joins TRBV5-1 to TRBJ2-5; D call uncertain. Germline-derived CDR1 and CDR2 are SGHRS and YFSETQ. The V end lost 5 bases, the J end lost 2 bases, and 10 bases lay between the germline ends. This CDR3 has 13 amino acids. The CDR3 DNA reads as TGCGCCAGCAGGGTCGCGGTTCAAGAGACCCAGTACTTC. Amino acid sequence: CASRVAVQETQYF.

The CDR3 DNA reads TGCAGTGCTACCCGGACAGGGCAGCACACTGAAGCTTTCTTT. It is translated as CSATRTGQHTEAFF. This chain connects TRBV20-1 to TRBJ1-1, with TRBD1 matching 8 bases. Germline-derived CDR1 and CDR2 are DFQATT and SNEGSKA (reference sequence). The CDR3 runs to 14 residues. The V gene end was trimmed by 4 bases and the J gene end by 3 bases; junction bases not matched to a gene: 7.

This clonotype was counted many times. This chain uses TRBV20-1 with TRBJ1-2; TRBD1 matches at 8 bases. The germline V gene has CDR1 DFQATT and CDR2 SNEGSKA (reference sequence). The CDR3 loop spans 12 amino acids. The V segment lost 6 bases and the J segment 5 bases; nucleotides outside the gene matches: 5. CDR3 coding DNA: TGCAGTGCGGACGGGACAGGATATGGCTACACCTTC. Its protein product is CSADGTGYGYTF.

The chain joins TRBV7-3 to TRBJ2-1; D possibly corresponds to TRBD2 (5 bases). The germline CDR1 and CDR2 sequences are SGHTA and FQGTGA. V dropped 2 bases and J dropped 10 bases, with 15 bases sitting between them. There are 14 residues in the CDR3. CDR3 nucleotide sequence: TGTGCCAGCAGCTTACTAGTGGGAGTAAGCGAGCAGTTCTTC. It is translated as CASSLLVGVSEQFF.

V gene TRBV15 combines with J gene TRBJ2-3, with TRBD2 matching 10 bases. Germline-derived CDR1 and CDR2 are LNHNV and YYDKDF (reference sequence). Germline trimming cut 5 bases from V and 6 bases from J; bases unmatched to any gene: 8. The CDR3 has 15 residues. CDR3 DNA sequence: TGTGCCACCAGCGGGCGAGCGGGAGGGATGGATACGCAGTATTTT. This translates into CATSGRAGGMDTQYF.

There are a few counts of this clonotype. The J gene is TRBJ2-3, the V gene TRBV20-1; D not certain. The germline V gene encodes CDR1 DFQATT and CDR2 SNEGSKA (reference sequence). Trimming left V 3 bases short and J 7 bases short, with 11 bases between. The CDR3 is 12 residues long. DNA for the CDR3: TGCAGTGCTAGCCTGAGTGGGTATACGCAGTATTTT. Protein product: CSASLSGYTQYF.

This clonotype has only a few counts. The rearrangement uses TRBV6-6 and TRBJ2-2; 9 bases line up with TRBD1. CDR3 size: 15 residues. From germline, CDR1 is MNHNY and CDR2 SVGAGI (reference sequence). After removal of 8 bases from V and 3 bases from J, the junction contained 7 bases not matched to a gene. The CDR3 protein is CASLTRTGDTGELFF. The CDR3 DNA sequence: TGTGCCAGCCTCACTAGGACAGGGGACACCGGGGAGCTGTTTTTT.

This clonotype was seen only a few times. This rearrangement joins TRBV20-1 to TRBJ2-1, with 10 nucleotides matching TRBD2. There are 14 residues in the CDR3. Unmatched junction bases numbered 5, after V lost 8 bases and J lost 1 base. CDR1 DFQATT and CDR2 SNEGSKA come from the germline V gene (reference sequence). The CDR3 loop is CSTGTSASYNEQFF. CDR3 bases: TGCAGTACTGGGACTAGCGCGTCCTACAATGAGCAGTTCTTC.

This clonotype has a count of ten or more. The chain is built from TRBV28 and TRBJ2-1, with TRBD2 identical over 9 bases. The CDR3 runs to 15 residues. V gave up 5 bases and J gave up 2 bases; unmatched junction bases: 4. The germline V gene has CDR1 MDHEN and CDR2 SYDVKM. Here the CDR3 reads CASSPGTSPYNEQFF. DNA for the CDR3: TGTGCCAGCAGTCCCGGGACTAGCCCCTACAATGAGCAGTTCTTC.

This clonotype has just a few counts. The gene calls are TRBV5-1 and TRBJ2-3; D remains ambiguous. The length of the CDR3 is 15 residues. Trimming pared 1 base from V and 2 bases from J, leaving 11 bases between. Germline CDR1 SGHRS, CDR2 YFSETQ. The DNA of the CDR3 is TGCGCCAGCAGCTTGACAGTACCTTCCACAGATACGCAGTATTTT. This sequence encodes CASSLTVPSTDTQYF.